This passage covers 2 T cell receptor beta chains from one sample sequenced in a study of beta chain features in type 1 diabetes. Reverse transcribing all isolated RNA meant expressed TCRB transcripts were sequenced. Assay used: immunoSEQ multiplex PCR; TCRdb lists only in-frame clones, some missing. Here the sample spans about 240,000 clones, about 26% being singletons. What was sequenced was central memory CD4+ T cells from blood. Receptors were obtained from a man under 40 in good health.

This clone was seen only a few times. This chain uses TRBV5-6 with TRBJ2-3; 7 bases are shared with TRBD2. Looked up from germline, CDR1 is SGHDT and CDR2 is YYEEEE. This CDR3 is 18 amino acids long. Trimming at V came to 0 bases and at J to 2 bases, leaving 12 bases not matched to a gene. CDR3 sequence reads: CASSLVSLAAKATDTQYF. The CDR3, as DNA: TGTGCCAGCAGCTTGGTCAGTCTAGCGGCTAAGGCCACAGATACGCAGTATTTT.

This chain connects TRBV6-5 to TRBJ2-3; no clear D. The germline gives CDR1 MNHEY, CDR2 SVGAGI. The CDR3 sequence is 15 residues long. V lost 6 bases to trimming and J lost 1 base, with 14 bases between them. The CDR3 region has the DNA TGTGCCAGCAGGAAGTATATGGGCGGCACAGATACGCAGTATTTT. Residues: CASRKYMGGTDTQYF.